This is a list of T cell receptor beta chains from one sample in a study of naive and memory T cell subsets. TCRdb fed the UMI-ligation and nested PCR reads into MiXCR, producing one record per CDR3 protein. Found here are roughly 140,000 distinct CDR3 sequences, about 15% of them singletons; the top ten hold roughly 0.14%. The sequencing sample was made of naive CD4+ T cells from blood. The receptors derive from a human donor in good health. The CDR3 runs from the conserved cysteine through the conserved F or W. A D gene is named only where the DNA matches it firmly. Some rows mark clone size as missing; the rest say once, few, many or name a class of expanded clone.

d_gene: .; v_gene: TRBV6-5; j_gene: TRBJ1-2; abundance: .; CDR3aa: CASSYYSDNYGYTF; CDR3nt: TGTGCCAGCAGTTATTACAGCGATAACTATGGCTACACCTTC
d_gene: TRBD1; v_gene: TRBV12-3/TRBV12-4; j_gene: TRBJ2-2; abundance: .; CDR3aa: CASSSQTGSTGELFF; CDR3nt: TGTGCCAGCAGCTCCCAGACAGGGAGCACCGGGGAGCTGTTTTTT
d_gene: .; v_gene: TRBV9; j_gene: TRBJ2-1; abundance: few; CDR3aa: CASSVDGNYREQFF; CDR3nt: TGTGCCAGCAGCGTAGATGGCAATTACAGGGAGCAGTTCTTC
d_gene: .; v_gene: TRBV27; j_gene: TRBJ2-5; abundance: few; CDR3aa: CASSLSNGETQYF; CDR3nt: TGTGCCAGCAGTTTGTCTAATGGGGAGACCCAGTACTTC
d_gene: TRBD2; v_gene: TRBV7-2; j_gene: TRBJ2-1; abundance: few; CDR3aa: CASSLVPSGSWYEQFF; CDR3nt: TGTGCCAGCAGCTTAGTGCCTAGCGGGAGTTGGTATGAGCAGTTCTTC
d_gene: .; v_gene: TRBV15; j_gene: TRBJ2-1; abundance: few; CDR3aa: CATSRPGSGYNEQFF; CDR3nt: TGTGCCACCAGCAGACCAGGGAGCGGGTACAATGAGCAGTTCTTC
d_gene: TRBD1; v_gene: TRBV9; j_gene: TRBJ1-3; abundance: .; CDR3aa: CASSVGTASGNTIYF; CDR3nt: TGTGCCAGCAGCGTTGGGACAGCCTCTGGAAACACCATATATTTT
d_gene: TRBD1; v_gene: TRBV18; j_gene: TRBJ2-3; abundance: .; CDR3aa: CASSRVPGQGPGADTQYF; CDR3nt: TGTGCCAGCTCACGCGTCCCGGGACAGGGACCAGGCGCAGATACGCAGTATTTT
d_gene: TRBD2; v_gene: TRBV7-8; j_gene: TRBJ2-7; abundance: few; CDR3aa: CASKRTSGPYEQYF; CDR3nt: TGTGCCAGCAAGCGAACTAGCGGACCCTACGAGCAGTACTTC
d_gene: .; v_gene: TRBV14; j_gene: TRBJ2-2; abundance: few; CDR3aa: CASRNAGTQAVELFF; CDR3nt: TGTGCCAGCAGAAACGCCGGGACACAGGCCGTGGAGCTGTTTTTT
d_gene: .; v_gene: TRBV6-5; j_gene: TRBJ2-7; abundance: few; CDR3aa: CASKGDGNRYEQYF; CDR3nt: TGTGCCAGCAAGGGAGATGGTAATCGGTACGAGCAGTACTTC
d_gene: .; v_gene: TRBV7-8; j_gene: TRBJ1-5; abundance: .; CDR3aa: CASSVGLPNQPQHF; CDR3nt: TGTGCCAGCAGCGTTGGACTCCCGAATCAGCCCCAGCATTTT
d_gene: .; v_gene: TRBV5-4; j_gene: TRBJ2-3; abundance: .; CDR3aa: CASSLLPSTDTQYF; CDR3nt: TGTGCCAGCAGCTTGTTGCCTAGCACAGATACGCAGTATTTT
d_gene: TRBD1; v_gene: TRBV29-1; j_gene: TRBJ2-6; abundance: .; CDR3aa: CSVAPGQGDVLTF; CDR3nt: TGCAGCGTTGCCCCCGGACAGGGAGACGTCCTGACTTTC
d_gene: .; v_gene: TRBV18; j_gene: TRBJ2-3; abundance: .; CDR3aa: CASSPPYSGTDTQYF; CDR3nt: TGTGCCAGCTCACCACCGTATAGCGGCACAGATACGCAGTATTTT
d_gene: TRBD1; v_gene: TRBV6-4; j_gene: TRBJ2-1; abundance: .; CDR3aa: CASRGGQDQFF; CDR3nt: TGTGCCAGCAGGGGGGGACAGGACCAGTTCTTC
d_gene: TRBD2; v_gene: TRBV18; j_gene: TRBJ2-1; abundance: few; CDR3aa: CASSPLAGQYNEQFF; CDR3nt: TGTGCCAGCTCACCTCTAGCGGGGCAATACAATGAGCAGTTCTTC
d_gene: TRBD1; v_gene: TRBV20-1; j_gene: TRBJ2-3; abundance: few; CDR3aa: CSARGGTGVSTDTQYF; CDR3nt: TGCAGTGCTAGAGGAGGGACAGGGGTCAGCACAGATACGCAGTATTTT
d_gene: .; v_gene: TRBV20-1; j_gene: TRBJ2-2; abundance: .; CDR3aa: CSARKGSNTGELFF; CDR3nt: TGCAGTGCTAGAAAGGGATCGAACACCGGGGAGCTGTTTTTT
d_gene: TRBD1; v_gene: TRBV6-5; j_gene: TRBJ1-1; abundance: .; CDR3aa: CASSPRQGPTEAFF; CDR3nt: TGTGCCAGCAGTCCACGACAGGGGCCCACTGAAGCTTTCTTT
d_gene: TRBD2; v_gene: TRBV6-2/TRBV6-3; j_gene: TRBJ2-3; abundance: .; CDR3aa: CASSYSAGAGTDTQYF; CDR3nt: TGTGCCAGCAGTTATTCAGCGGGAGCTGGAACAGATACGCAGTATTTT
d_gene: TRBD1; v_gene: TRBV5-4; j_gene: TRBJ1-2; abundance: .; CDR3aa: CASSLYRGYGYTF; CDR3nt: TGTGCCAGCAGCTTGTACAGGGGGTATGGCTACACCTTC
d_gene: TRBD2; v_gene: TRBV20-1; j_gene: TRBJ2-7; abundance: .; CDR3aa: CSAARGTREGEQYF; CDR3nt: TGCAGTGCCGCCCGCGGGACCCGGGAGGGCGAGCAGTACTTC
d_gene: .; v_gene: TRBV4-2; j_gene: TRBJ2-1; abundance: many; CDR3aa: CASSRHTGEAYNEQFF; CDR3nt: TGTGCCAGCAGCCGCCACACAGGGGAGGCCTACAATGAGCAGTTCTTC
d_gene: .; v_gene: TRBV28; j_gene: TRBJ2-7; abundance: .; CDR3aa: CASRDSYEQYF; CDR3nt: TGTGCCAGCCGGGACTCCTACGAGCAGTACTTC
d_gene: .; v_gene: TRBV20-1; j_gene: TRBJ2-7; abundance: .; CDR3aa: CSASWEAYEQYF; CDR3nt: TGCAGTGCTAGTTGGGAAGCATACGAGCAGTACTTC
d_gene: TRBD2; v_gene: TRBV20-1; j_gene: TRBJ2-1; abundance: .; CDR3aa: CSAGTSGSGEQFF; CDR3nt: TGCAGTGCCGGGACTAGCGGGAGCGGGGAGCAGTTCTTC
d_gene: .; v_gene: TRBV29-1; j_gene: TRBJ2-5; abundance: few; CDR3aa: CSVEHPFRGETQYF; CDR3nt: TGCAGCGTTGAACATCCCTTCAGGGGAGAGACCCAGTACTTC
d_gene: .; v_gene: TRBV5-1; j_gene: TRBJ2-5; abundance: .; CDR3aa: CASSLGGGSQTIGETQYF; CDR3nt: TGCGCCAGCAGCTTGGGCGGGGGCAGTCAAACTATCGGGGAGACCCAGTACTTC
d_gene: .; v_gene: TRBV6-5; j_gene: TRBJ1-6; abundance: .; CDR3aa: CASWGAENSPLHF; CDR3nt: TGTGCCAGCTGGGGGGCAGAGAATTCACCCCTCCACTTT
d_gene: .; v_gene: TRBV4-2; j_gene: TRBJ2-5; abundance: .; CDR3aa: CTSSQVWGTDQETQYF; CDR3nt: TGTACCAGCAGCCAAGTCTGGGGCACGGACCAAGAGACCCAGTACTTC
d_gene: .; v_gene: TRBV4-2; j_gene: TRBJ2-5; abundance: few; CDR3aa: CASSQEAGHETQYF; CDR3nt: TGTGCCAGCAGCCAAGAGGCTGGGCATGAGACCCAGTACTTC
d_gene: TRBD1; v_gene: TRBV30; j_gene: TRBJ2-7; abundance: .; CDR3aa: CARDDRVSYEQYF; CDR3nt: TGTGCCCGGGATGACAGGGTCTCCTACGAGCAGTACTTC